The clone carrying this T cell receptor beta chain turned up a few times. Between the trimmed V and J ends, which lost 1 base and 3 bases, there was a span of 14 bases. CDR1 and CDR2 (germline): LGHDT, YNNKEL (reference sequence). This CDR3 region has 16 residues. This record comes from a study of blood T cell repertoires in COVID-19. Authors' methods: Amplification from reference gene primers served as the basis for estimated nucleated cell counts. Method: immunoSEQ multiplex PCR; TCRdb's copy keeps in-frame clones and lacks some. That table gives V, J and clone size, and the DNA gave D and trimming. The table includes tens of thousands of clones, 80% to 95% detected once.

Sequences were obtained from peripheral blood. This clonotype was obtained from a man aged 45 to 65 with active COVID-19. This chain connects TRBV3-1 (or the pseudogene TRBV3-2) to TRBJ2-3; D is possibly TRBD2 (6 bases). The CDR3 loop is CASSQAPLALTDTQYF. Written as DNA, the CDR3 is TGTGCCAGCAGCCAAGCACCACTAGCCCTAACAGATACGCAGTATTTT.